The 30 T cell receptor beta chains given below trace back to one sample, sequenced in a study of blood T cell repertoires in COVID-19. Clones were sequenced by immunoSEQ multiplex PCR, and TCRdb holds only the in-frame ones, with some missing. The table lists approximately 250,000 clones, 75% to 85% of them singletons, with around 9.8% in the top ten. Sequenced: PBMCs or T cells enriched from blood (not recorded which). The source of these receptors is a woman aged 45-65 years with acute COVID-19.

V and J are TRBV12-5 and TRBJ1-4; D unresolved. CDR1 is LGHNT and CDR2 is FRNRAP in the germline V gene. The CDR3 totals 15 residues. Trimming pared 6 bases from V and 7 bases from J, leaving 18 bases between. The chain's CDR3 is CASGPQHGASEKLFF. As DNA, the CDR3 is TGTGCTAGTGGCCCCCAACACGGAGCGTCTGAAAAACTGTTTTTT.

The V gene is TRBV2, the J gene TRBJ1-1, with no clear D. From germline, CDR1 is SNHLY and CDR2 FYNNEI. The V end was cut by 7 bases, the J end by 3 bases, with 12 bases between. The length of the CDR3 is 13 residues. The CDR3 spells CASIPSTYTEAFF. CDR3 DNA: TGTGCCAGCATCCCGTCGACTTACACTGAAGCTTTCTTT.

The chain joins TRBV19 to TRBJ1-5; maybe TRBD1 (5 bases). Germline V CDR1 and CDR2: LNHDA, SQIVND (reference sequence). The CDR3 sequence is 16 residues long. V lost 3 bases, J lost 0 bases, and 12 bases lay in between. The CDR3 bases are TGTGCCAGTAGTATGGGGGAGGGAATTAGCAATCAGCCCCAGCATTTT. Amino acid sequence: CASSMGEGISNQPQHF.

The V call is TRBV7-9, the J call TRBJ1-6; D is possibly TRBD1 (6 bases). Trimming took off 4 bases at V and 6 bases at J, with 10 bases between the two ends. Germline V gene lookup returns CDR1 SEHNR and CDR2 FQNEAQ (reference sequence). The CDR3 sequence is 14 residues long. The CDR3 bases are TGTGCCAGCAGCTCCCCAGGGGTTAATTCACCCCTCCACTTT. It is translated as CASSSPGVNSPLHF.

The J gene is TRBJ2-1, the V gene TRBV9; 8 bases are shared with TRBD1. CDR1 and CDR2 from the germline V gene are SGDLS and YYNGEE. V was pared by 4 bases and J by 2 bases, with 8 bases of the junction left unmatched. This CDR3 is built from 16 residues. DNA of the CDR3: TGTGCCAGCAGCCCACAGGGGGGACTTACCTACAATGAGCAGTTCTTC. This gives the protein CASSPQGGLTYNEQFF.

A remark on this clone: Other DNA sequences in this specimen translate into the identical CDR3. The chain recombines TRBV19 with TRBJ1-5, with 11 bases matching TRBD1. From germline, CDR1 is LNHDA and CDR2 SQIVND (reference sequence). The junction had 2 bases not matched to a gene; V was cut back by 6 bases and J by 1 base. This CDR3 has 15 amino acids. The CDR3 protein is CASSGTGGSNQPQHF. The CDR3 nucleotides read TGTGCCAGTAGCGGGACAGGGGGAAGCAATCAGCCCCAGCATTTT.

The chain combines TRBV18 with TRBJ1-2; a weak D match, TRBD1 (5 bases). V lost 4 bases to trimming and J lost 3 bases, with 12 bases between them. Germline V gene data show CDR1 as KGHSH and CDR2 as LQKENI. CDR3 length: 14 residues. The CDR3 region is CASSRRTGDYGYTF. The CDR3, as DNA: TGTGCCAGCTCACGCCGGACGGGGGACTATGGCTACACCTTC.

This sequence joins TRBV5-1 and TRBJ2-3; TRBD2 is a possible D gene (6 bases). This CDR3 is built from 14 residues. The ends were cut back, 5 bases at V and 4 bases at J, with 14 bases in the middle. Germline V lookup: CDR1 SGHRS, CDR2 YFSETQ. CDR3 sequence reads: CASSWDSGADTQYF. CDR3 bases: TGCGCCAGCAGTTGGGACTCCGGGGCAGATACGCAGTATTTT.

The CDR3 sequence: CASRYSSGNTIYF. CDR3 DNA sequence: TGTGCCAGTAGGTACAGCTCTGGAAACACCATATATTTT. The V and J genes are TRBV11-2 and TRBJ1-3; D is ambiguous. The V end was cut by 9 bases, the J end by 0 bases, with 9 bases between. CDR3 length: 13 residues. Germline V gene data show CDR1 as SGHAT and CDR2 as FQNNGV. The full variable domain, in which reference TRBV11-2 and TRBJ1-3 provide the parts outside the CDR3, is EAGVAQSPRYKIIEKRQSVAFWCNPISGHATLYWYQQILGQGPKLLIQFQNNGVVDDSQLPKDRFSAERLKGVDSTLKIQPAKLEDSAVYLCASRYSSGNTIYFGEGSWLTVV.

This clone was detected only once. The V and J genes are TRBV9 and TRBJ2-7; 14 bases agree with TRBD2. Germline CDR1 SGDLS, CDR2 YYNGEE. Trimming cost V 4 bases and J 12 bases; bases outside gene matches: 6. The CDR3 length is 13 residues. The CDR3 spells CASSPGLAGGPYF. CDR3 coding DNA: TGTGCCAGCAGCCCCGGACTAGCGGGGGGCCCGTACTTC.

This chain links TRBV20-1 with TRBJ2-4; 7 bases line up with TRBD1. V lost 3 bases to trimming and J lost 7 bases; unmatched junction nucleotides: 6. The CDR3 is 13 residues long. Per germline, CDR1 DFQATT and CDR2 SNEGSKA (reference sequence). This CDR3 is CSASDRVLNIQYF. The CDR3 DNA reads TGCAGTGCTAGTGACAGGGTATTGAACATTCAGTACTTC.

This chain connects TRBV7-9 to TRBJ2-5, with D possibly matching TRBD2 (6 bases). Germline V gives CDR1 SEHNR, CDR2 FQNEAQ (reference sequence). This CDR3 contains 14 residues. Trimming removed 5 bases at V and 1 base at J, with 11 bases between. The CDR3 loop is CASSLGLSQETQYF. Written as DNA, the CDR3 is TGTGCCAGCAGCCTGGGACTGAGCCAAGAGACCCAGTACTTC.

V and J are TRBV6-4 and TRBJ1-2; D call uncertain. Germline loops: CDR1 MRHNA, CDR2 SNTAGT. This CDR3 contains 15 residues. V was clipped by 0 bases and J by 5 bases, with 13 bases between them. CDR3 bases: TGTGCCAGCAGTGACTCGGACCCGAGGGAGTATGGCTACACCTTC. Its translation is CASSDSDPREYGYTF.

The rearrangement links TRBV6-2 or TRBV6-3 to TRBJ2-7, with D possibly TRBD2 on 6 matching bases. This CDR3 has 15 residues. V lost 6 bases, J lost 0 bases, and 15 bases lay in between. CDR1 MNHEY and CDR2 SVGEGT come from the germline V gene. The CDR3 nucleotides read TGTGCCAGCAGCTCCACCAGGCGGGGCTCCTACGAGCAGTACTTC. It encodes CASSSTRRGSYEQYF.

J is TRBJ1-4 and V is TRBV18; 7 bases line up with TRBD1. The CDR3 runs to 14 residues. Trimming took 5 bases from V and 5 from J; bases not matched to a gene: 5. Per the germline V gene, CDR1 is KGHSH and CDR2 is LQKENI. Here the CDR3 DNA reads TGTGCCAGCTCAGGGACAGCGCCAAATGAAAAACTGTTTTTT. It codes for CASSGTAPNEKLFF.

The rearrangement uses TRBV3-1 (or the pseudogene TRBV3-2) and TRBJ1-5, with 9 nucleotides matching TRBD1. The CDR3 runs 15 residues. The V gene end was trimmed by 6 bases and the J gene end by 2 bases; junction bases not matched to a gene: 5. Germline V gene sequence: CDR1 LGHDT, CDR2 YNNKEL (reference sequence). In DNA form, the CDR3 reads TGTGCCAGCAGTCAACAGGGGGCTGGCAATCAGCCCCAGCATTTT. Translating it yields CASSQQGAGNQPQHF.

The V call is TRBV9, the J call TRBJ1-1; TRBD1 matches at 8 bases. Unmatched junction bases numbered 4, after V lost 0 bases and J lost 6 bases. Germline CDR1 is SGDLS and CDR2 is YYNGEE. The CDR3 spans 14 residues. The chain's CDR3 is CASSVVGQGAEAFF. As DNA, the CDR3 is TGTGCCAGCAGCGTAGTTGGACAGGGAGCTGAAGCTTTCTTT.

This chain uses TRBV30 with TRBJ2-5; 9 nucleotides agree with TRBD2. The V gene end was trimmed by 0 bases and the J gene end by 6 bases; junction bases not matched to a gene: 8. There are 15 residues in the CDR3. Germline loops: CDR1 GTSNPN, CDR2 SVGIG (reference sequence). The CDR3 DNA is TGTGCCTGGAGTGTTGGCGGGGGGGGGCCAAAGACCCAGTACTTC. Translating it yields CAWSVGGGGPKTQYF.

J is TRBJ1-4 and V is TRBV29-1, with D perhaps TRBD1 (5 bases). Germline CDR1 and CDR2: SQVTM and ANQGSEA. The germline V and J ends were trimmed by 7 bases and 7 bases, with 16 bases remaining between them. The CDR3 has 13 residues. CDR3 DNA sequence: TGCAGCGCCGAGGGGAGGAGGGGTGAAAAACTGTTTTTT. It is translated as CSAEGRRGEKLFF.

CDR3 in amino acids: CASSQVRGGLGTDTQYF. DNA for the CDR3: TGCGCCAGCAGCCAAGTTCGGGGGGGCCTCGGCACAGATACGCAGTATTTT. This chain links TRBV4-3 with TRBJ2-3, with 8 bases matching TRBD2. The CDR3 runs to 17 residues. Germline values: CDR1 LGHNA, CDR2 YSLEER. Trimming cost V 1 base and J 1 base; bases outside gene matches: 7.

As concerns this clone: Distinct nucleotide sequences in the sample also encode this CDR3. The chain combines TRBV19 with TRBJ1-1; weak D call: TRBD1 (6 bases). The CDR3 totals 13 residues. With 4 bases removed from V and 6 bases from J, the gap between germline ends came to 12 bases. CDR1 is LNHDA, CDR2 SQIVND, per germline (reference sequence). This CDR3 is CASSRETGSEAFF. The CDR3 region has the DNA TGTGCCAGTAGTAGAGAGACAGGATCTGAAGCTTTCTTT. Filled out from reference TRBV19 and TRBJ1-1, the complete variable domain reads DGGITQSPKYLFRKEGQNVTLSCEQNLNHDAMYWYRQDPGQGLRLIYYSQIVNDFQKGDIAEGYSVSREKKESFPLTVTSAQKNPTAFYLCASSRETGSEAFFGQGTRLTVV.

V and J are TRBV11-2 and TRBJ2-1; maybe TRBD1 (5 bases). CDR3 size: 15 residues. The germline CDR1 and CDR2 sequences are SGHAT and FQNNGV. Trimming removed 2 bases at V and 2 bases at J, with 10 bases between. CDR3 coding DNA: TGTGCCAGCAGCTTAATGCAGGGCCCCTACAATGAGCAGTTCTTC. This translates into CASSLMQGPYNEQFF.

This clone has just a few counts. V gene TRBV5-1 combines with J gene TRBJ2-3, with D possibly being TRBD1 (6 bases). This CDR3 comprises 14 residues. Germline values: CDR1 SGHRS, CDR2 YFSETQ. The germline V and J ends were trimmed by 3 bases and 1 base, with 9 bases remaining between them. In nucleotides, the CDR3 is TGCGCCAGCAGCTCAGGGGACCGCACAGATACGCAGTATTTT. This sequence encodes CASSSGDRTDTQYF.

The chain combines TRBV10-3 with TRBJ2-1, with a tentative D call TRBD1 (6 bases). Germline lookup yields CDR1 ENHRY and CDR2 SYGVKD. This CDR3 contains 15 residues. V lost 0 bases, J lost 7 bases, and 13 bases lay in between. The CDR3 region is CAISESPGARNEQFF. CDR3 coding DNA: TGTGCCATCAGTGAGTCCCCAGGGGCGAGGAATGAGCAGTTCTTC.

This CDR3 is CASSLYMNTEAFF. The CDR3 nucleotides are TGTGCCAGTAGTTTATATATGAACACTGAAGCTTTCTTT. The V call is TRBV19, the J call TRBJ1-1; D call uncertain. This CDR3 has 13 amino acids. Trimming took off 5 bases at V and 0 bases at J, with 7 bases between the two ends. Germline-derived CDR1 and CDR2 are LNHDA and SQIVND (reference sequence).

This chain joins TRBV6-5 and TRBJ1-4; TRBD1 agrees at 9 bases. V shed 0 bases, J shed 7 bases, and the junction held 3 bases outside the gene matches. The CDR3 totals 15 residues. Germline V lookup: CDR1 MNHEY, CDR2 SVGAGI. The CDR3 sequence: CASSYSGQGSEKLFF. CDR3 sequence (DNA): TGTGCCAGCAGTTACTCGGGACAGGGTTCTGAAAAACTGTTTTTT.

Here the CDR3 DNA reads TGTGCCAGCAGTTCCCCTAGCGGGGGGGCGGATACGCAGTATTTT. This encodes CASSSPSGGADTQYF. The chain has TRBV28 and TRBJ2-3; 12 bases match TRBD2. Losses at the gene ends were 4 bases for V and 6 bases for J; bases not matched to a gene: 5. Germline assignment: CDR1 MDHEN and CDR2 SYDVKM. The length of the CDR3 is 15 residues.

This clone has a handful of counts. The chain has TRBV12-5 and TRBJ1-4; D not certain. With 1 base removed from V and 10 bases from J, the gap between germline ends came to 16 bases. There are 15 residues in the CDR3. The V gene's germline CDR1 is LGHNT and CDR2 FRNRAP. The CDR3 sequence is CASGLEVSGEGKLFF. CDR3 DNA sequence: TGTGCTAGTGGTTTGGAGGTCAGCGGCGAAGGAAAACTGTTTTTT.

J is TRBJ2-1 and V is TRBV4-3; D may be TRBD2 (7 bases). The CDR3 length is 18 residues. From germline, CDR1 is LGHNA and CDR2 YSLEER. Trimming pared 2 bases from V and 0 bases from J, leaving 17 bases between. CDR3 DNA sequence: TGCGCCAGCAGCCAATACACAGGGAGGGCGAGCTCCTACAATGAGCAGTTCTTC. It is translated as CASSQYTGRASSYNEQFF.

CDR3 sequence (DNA): TGTGCCAGTAGTATCCTCACTGAAGCTTTCTTT. Amino acids: CASSILTEAFF. The chain is built from TRBV19 and TRBJ1-1; D not resolved. Trimming removed 3 bases from V and 4 bases from J, with 3 bases in between. Germline V gene data show CDR1 as LNHDA and CDR2 as SQIVND (reference sequence). CDR3 length: 11 amino acids.